The 2 T cell receptor beta chains below were found in one sample sequenced in a study of beta chain features in type 1 diabetes. Isolated RNA was reverse transcribed in full, so expressed TCRB transcripts were sequenced. Generated by immunoSEQ multiplex PCR, the TCRdb table keeps only in-frame clones and is missing some. The table has 300,000 to 400,000 clones, roughly 13% seen once. What was sequenced was naive CD4+ T cells from blood. The receptors were gathered from a man in his late teens or twenties in good health.

The sample holds a few counts of this clone. This chain uses TRBV7-9 with TRBJ2-4; TRBD2 matches 13 bases. CDR1 is SEHNR, CDR2 FQNEAQ, per germline (reference sequence). The CDR3 contains 19 residues. The trim removed 5 bases at V and 6 bases at J, leaving 16 bases unmatched. CDR3 amino acids: CASSLYPLAGGPVRNIQYF. CDR3 bases: TGTGCCAGCAGCCTTTACCCACTAGCGGGAGGGCCCGTTAGAAACATTCAGTACTTC.

The CDR3 nucleotides are TGCAGTGTATCGGGCTATGGCTACACCTTC. Amino acids: CSVSGYGYTF. The genes are TRBV20-1 and TRBJ1-2; D is unclear. V shed 7 bases and J shed 4 bases, with 7 bases lying between them. This CDR3 is built from 10 residues. Germline CDR1 is DFQATT and CDR2 is SNEGSKA (reference sequence).